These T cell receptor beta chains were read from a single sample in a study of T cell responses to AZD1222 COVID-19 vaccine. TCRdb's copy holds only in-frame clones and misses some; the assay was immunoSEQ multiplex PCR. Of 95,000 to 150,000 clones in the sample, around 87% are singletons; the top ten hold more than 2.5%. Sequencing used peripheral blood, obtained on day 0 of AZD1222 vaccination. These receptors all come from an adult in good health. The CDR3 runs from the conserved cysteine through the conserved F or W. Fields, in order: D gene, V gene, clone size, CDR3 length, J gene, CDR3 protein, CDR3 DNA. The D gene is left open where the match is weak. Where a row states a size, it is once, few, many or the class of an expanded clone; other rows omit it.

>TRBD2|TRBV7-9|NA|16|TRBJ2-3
CASSRWTSGSTDTQYF
TGTGCCAGCAGCCGTTGGACTAGCGGGAGTACAGATACGCAGTATTTT
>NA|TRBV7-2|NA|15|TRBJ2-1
CASSSRRGPYNEQFF
TGTGCCAGCAGCTCCCGCCGGGGACCTTACAATGAGCAGTTCTTC
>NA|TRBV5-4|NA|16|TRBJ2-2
CASSLSGLTNTGELFF
TGTGCCAGCAGCTTGTCAGGACTAACTAACACCGGGGAGCTGTTTTTT
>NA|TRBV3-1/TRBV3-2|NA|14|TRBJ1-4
CASSSNTGSEKLFF
TGTGCCAGCAGCTCTAATACAGGGAGTGAAAAACTGTTTTTT
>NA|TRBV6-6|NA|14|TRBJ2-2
CATNRRENTGELFF
TGTGCCACTAACCGGCGGGAGAACACCGGGGAGCTGTTTTTT
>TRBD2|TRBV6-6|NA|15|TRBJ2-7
CASQNPASGSYEQYF
TGTGCCAGCCAAAACCCGGCTAGCGGTTCCTACGAGCAGTACTTC
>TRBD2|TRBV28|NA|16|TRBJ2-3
CASSPTSGRAPDTQYF
TGTGCCAGCAGTCCAACTAGCGGGAGGGCCCCGGATACGCAGTATTTT
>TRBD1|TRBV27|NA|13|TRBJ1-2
CASTSALGQKFTF
TGTGCCAGCACCTCCGCGTTGGGACAGAAGTTCACCTTC
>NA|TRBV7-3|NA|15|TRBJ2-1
CASSLKPSSYNEQFF
TGTGCCAGCAGCTTAAAACCCAGCTCCTACAATGAGCAGTTCTTC
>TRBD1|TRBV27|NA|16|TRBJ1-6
CASRTMGQSLTSPLHF
TGTGCCAGCAGAACCATGGGACAGTCGCTTACTTCACCCCTCCACTTT
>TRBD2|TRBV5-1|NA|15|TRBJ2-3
CASSSRGLATDTQYF
TGCGCCAGCAGTTCGAGGGGACTAGCCACAGATACGCAGTATTTT
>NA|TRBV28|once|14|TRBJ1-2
CASSRLRENYGYTF
TGTGCCAGCAGTCGTCTCAGGGAGAACTATGGCTACACCTTC
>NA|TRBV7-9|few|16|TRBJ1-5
CASSLWTANSNQPQHF
TGTGCCAGCAGCTTGTGGACAGCGAATAGCAATCAGCCCCAGCATTTT
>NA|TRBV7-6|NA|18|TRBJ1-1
CASSSREIAGFRNTEAFF
TGTGCCAGCAGCTCCAGAGAAATCGCGGGTTTCAGGAACACTGAAGCTTTCTTT
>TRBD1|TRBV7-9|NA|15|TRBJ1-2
CASSPSLGTGGGYTF
TGTGCCAGCAGCCCTTCACTGGGGACAGGCGGAGGCTACACCTTC
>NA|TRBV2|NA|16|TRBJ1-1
CASSEALQGAYTEAFF
TGTGCCAGCAGTGAAGCGCTGCAGGGCGCGTACACTGAAGCTTTCTTT
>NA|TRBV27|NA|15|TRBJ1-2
CASTGSGGTNYGYTF
TGTGCCTCCACGGGGAGCGGGGGGACTAACTATGGCTACACCTTC
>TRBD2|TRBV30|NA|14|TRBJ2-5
CASTRLAVQETQYF
TGTGCCTCGACGAGACTAGCGGTCCAAGAGACCCAGTACTTC
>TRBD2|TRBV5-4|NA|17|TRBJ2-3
CASSLSSGRGKTDTQYF
TGTGCCAGCAGCTTGTCTAGCGGGAGAGGGAAAACAGATACGCAGTATTTT
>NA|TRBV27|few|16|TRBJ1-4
CASSLGRGTSNEKLFF
TGTGCCAGCAGTCTTGGCCGGGGCACCTCTAATGAAAAACTGTTTTTT
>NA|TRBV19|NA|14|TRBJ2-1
CASSIQPIDNEQFF
TGTGCCAGTAGTATACAGCCAATAGACAATGAGCAGTTCTTC
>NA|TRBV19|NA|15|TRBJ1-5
CASSLTSYSNQPQHF
TGTGCCAGTAGTCTAACGAGCTATAGCAATCAGCCCCAGCATTTT
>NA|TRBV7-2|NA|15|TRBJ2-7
CASSSQGGSSYEQYF
TGTGCCAGCAGCTCACAGGGAGGAAGCTCCTACGAGCAGTACTTC
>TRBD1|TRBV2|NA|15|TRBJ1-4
CASSSDRALGEKLFF
TGTGCCAGCAGTTCCGACAGGGCCCTGGGGGAAAAACTGTTTTTT
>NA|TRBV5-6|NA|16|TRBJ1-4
CASSLRGAATNEKLFF
TGTGCCAGCAGCTTGCGGGGGGCCGCAACTAATGAAAAACTGTTTTTT
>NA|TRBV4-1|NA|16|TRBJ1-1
CASTPRGAPARTEAFF
TGCGCCAGCACCCCAAGAGGGGCCCCGGCGAGGACTGAAGCTTTCTTT
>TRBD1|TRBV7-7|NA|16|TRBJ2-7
CASSLATGTGDHEQYF
TGTGCCAGCAGCTTAGCGACCGGGACAGGGGATCACGAGCAGTACTTC
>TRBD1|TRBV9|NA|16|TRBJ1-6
CASSAGQVEEGSPLHF
TGTGCCAGCAGCGCCGGACAGGTCGAGGAAGGCTCACCCCTCCACTTT